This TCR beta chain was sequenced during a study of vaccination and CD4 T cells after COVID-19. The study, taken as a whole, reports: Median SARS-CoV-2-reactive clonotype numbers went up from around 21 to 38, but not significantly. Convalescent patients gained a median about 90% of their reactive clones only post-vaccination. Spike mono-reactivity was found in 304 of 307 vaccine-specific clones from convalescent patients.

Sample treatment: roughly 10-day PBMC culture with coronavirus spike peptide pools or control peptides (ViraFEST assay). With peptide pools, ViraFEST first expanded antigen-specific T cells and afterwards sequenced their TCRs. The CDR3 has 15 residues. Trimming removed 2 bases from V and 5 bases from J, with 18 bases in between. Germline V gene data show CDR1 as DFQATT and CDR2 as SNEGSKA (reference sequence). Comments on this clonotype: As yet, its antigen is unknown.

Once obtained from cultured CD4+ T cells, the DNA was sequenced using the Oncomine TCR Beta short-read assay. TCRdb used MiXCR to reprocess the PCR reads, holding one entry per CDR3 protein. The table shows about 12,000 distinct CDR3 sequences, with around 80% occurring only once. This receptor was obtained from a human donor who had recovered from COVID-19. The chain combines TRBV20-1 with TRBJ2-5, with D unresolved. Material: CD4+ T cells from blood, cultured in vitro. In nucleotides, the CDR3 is TGCAGTGCTAGAAGCTCTCTAAAGGTCGAGGAGACCCAGTACTTC. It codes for CSARSSLKVEETQYF.